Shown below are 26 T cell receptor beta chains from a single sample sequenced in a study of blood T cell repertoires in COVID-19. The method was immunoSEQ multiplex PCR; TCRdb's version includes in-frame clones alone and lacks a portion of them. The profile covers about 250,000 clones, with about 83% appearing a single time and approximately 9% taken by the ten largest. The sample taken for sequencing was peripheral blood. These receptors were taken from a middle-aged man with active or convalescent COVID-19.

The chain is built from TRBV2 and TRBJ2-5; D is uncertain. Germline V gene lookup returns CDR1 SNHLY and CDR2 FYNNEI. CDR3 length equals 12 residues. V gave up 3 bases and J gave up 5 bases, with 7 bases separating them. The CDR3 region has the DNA TGTGCCAGCAGTGATTTTGGCGAGACCCAGTACTTC. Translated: CASSDFGETQYF.

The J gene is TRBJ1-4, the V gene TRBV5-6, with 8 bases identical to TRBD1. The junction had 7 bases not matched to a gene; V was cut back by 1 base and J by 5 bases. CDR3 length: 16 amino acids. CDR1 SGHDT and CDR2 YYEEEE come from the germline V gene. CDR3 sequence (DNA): TGTGCCAGCAGCTTGAGGCAGGGGGCAGGCAATGAAAAACTGTTTTTT. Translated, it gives CASSLRQGAGNEKLFF.

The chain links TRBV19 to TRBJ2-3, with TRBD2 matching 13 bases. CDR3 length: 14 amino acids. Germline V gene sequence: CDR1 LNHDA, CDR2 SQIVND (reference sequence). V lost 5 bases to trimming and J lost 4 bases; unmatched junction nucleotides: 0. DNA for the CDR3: TGTGCCAGTAGTGGACTAGCGGGGGCAGATACGCAGTATTTT. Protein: CASSGLAGADTQYF.

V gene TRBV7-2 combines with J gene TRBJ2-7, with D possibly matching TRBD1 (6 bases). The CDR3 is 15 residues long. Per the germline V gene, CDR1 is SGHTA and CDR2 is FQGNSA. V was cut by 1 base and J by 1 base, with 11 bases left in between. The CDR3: CASSLVDSRSYEQYF. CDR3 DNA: TGTGCCAGCAGCTTAGTGGACAGTAGGTCCTACGAGCAGTACTTC. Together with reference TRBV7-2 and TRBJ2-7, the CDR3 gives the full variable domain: GAGVSQSPSNKVTEKGKDVELRCDPISGHTALYWYRQSLGQGLEFLIYFQGNSAPDKSGLPSDRFSAERTGGSVSTLTIQRTQQEDSAVYLCASSLVDSRSYEQYFGPGTRLTVT.

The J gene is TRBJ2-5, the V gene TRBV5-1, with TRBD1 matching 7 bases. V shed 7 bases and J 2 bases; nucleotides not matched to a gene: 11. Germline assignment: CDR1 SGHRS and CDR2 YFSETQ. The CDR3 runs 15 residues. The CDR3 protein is CASSYQGQLQETQYF. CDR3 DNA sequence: TGCGCCAGCTCATATCAGGGACAGCTACAAGAGACCCAGTACTTC.

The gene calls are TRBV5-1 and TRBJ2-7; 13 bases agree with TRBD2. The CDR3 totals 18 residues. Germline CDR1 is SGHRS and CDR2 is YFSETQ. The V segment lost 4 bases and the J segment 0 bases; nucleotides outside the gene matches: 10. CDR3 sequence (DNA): TGCGCCAGCAGCCAGGGACTAGCGGGGAGGTATTCCTCCTACGAGCAGTACTTC. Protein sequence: CASSQGLAGRYSSYEQYF. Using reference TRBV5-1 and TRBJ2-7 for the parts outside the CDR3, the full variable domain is KAGVTQTPRYLIKTRGQQVTLSCSPISGHRSVSWYQQTPGQGLQFLFEYFSETQRNKGNFPGRFSGRQFSNSRSEMNVSTLELGDSALYLCASSQGLAGRYSSYEQYFGPGTRLTVT.

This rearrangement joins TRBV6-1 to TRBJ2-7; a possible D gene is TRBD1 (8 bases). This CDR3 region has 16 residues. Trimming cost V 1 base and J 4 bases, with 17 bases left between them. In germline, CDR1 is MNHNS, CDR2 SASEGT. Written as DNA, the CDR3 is TGTGCCAGCAGTGAAGAAGGGGGGGACAGGATGTACGAGCAGTACTTC. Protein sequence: CASSEEGGDRMYEQYF.

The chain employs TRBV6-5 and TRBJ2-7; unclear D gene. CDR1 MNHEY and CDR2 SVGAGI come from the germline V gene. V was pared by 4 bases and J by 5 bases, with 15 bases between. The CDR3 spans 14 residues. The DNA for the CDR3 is TGTGCCAGCAGTTTCGGCGGTTTTCGGGACGAGCAGTACTTC. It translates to CASSFGGFRDEQYF.

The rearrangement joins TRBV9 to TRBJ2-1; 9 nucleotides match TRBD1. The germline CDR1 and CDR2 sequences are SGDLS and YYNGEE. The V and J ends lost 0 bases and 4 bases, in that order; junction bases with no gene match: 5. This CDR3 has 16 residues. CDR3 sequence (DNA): TGTGCCAGCAGCGTAGCTACAGGGGGCCCATACAATGAGCAGTTCTTC. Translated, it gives CASSVATGGPYNEQFF.

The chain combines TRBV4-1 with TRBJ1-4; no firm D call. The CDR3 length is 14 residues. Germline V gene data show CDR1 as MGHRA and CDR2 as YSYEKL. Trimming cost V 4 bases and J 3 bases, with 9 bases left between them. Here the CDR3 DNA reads TGCGCCAGCAGCCCCTACGAAGCTAATGAAAAACTGTTTTTT. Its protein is CASSPYEANEKLFF.

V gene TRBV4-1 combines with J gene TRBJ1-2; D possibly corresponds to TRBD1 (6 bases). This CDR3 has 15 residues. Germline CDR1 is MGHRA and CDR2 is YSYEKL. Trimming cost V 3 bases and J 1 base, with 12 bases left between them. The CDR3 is CASSQPTGDNYGYTF. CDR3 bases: TGCGCCAGCAGCCAGCCGACAGGAGATAACTATGGCTACACCTTC.

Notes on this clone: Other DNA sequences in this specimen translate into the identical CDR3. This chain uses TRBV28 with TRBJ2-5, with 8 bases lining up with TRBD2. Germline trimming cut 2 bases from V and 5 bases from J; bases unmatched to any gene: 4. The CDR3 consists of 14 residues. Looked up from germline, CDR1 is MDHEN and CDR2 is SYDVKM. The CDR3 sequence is CASSLAGGPETQYF. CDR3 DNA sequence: TGTGCCAGCAGTTTAGCGGGGGGCCCGGAGACCCAGTACTTC.

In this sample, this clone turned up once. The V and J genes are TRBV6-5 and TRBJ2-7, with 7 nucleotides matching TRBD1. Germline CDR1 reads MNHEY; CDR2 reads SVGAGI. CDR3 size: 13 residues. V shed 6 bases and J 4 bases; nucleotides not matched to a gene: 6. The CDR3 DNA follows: TGTGCCAGCAGCCGGGACAGAATTTACGAGCAGTACTTC. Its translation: CASSRDRIYEQYF.

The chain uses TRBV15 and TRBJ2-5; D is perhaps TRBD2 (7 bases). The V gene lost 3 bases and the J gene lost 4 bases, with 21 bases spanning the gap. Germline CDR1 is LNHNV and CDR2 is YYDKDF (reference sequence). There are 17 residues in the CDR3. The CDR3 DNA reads TGTGCCACCAGCAGTGGACCTATAACGGGGGGCACAGAGACCCAGTACTTC. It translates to CATSSGPITGGTETQYF.

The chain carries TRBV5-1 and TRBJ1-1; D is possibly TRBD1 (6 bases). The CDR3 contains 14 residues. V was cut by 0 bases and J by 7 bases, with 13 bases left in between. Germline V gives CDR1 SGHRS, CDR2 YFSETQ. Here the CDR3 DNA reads TGCGCCAGCAGCTTGGCATGGGGGCCAAATGAAGCTTTCTTT. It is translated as CASSLAWGPNEAFF.

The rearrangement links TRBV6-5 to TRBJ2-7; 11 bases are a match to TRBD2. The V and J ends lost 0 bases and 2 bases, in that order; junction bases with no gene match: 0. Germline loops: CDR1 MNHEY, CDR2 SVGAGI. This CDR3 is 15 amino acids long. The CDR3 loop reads CASSYSTSGTYEQYF. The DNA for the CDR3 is TGTGCCAGCAGTTACTCGACTAGCGGGACCTACGAGCAGTACTTC.

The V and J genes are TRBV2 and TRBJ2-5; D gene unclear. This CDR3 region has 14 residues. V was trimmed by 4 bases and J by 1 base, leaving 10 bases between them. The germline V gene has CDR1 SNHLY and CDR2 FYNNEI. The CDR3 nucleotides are TGTGCCAGCAGTGCCGCCCGGTCCCAAGAGACCCAGTACTTC. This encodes CASSAARSQETQYF.

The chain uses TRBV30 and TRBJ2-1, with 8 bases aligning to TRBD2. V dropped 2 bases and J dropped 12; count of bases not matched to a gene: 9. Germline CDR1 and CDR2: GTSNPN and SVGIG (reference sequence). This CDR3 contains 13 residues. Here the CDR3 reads CAWSTLADTGQFF. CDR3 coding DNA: TGTGCCTGGAGTACACTAGCGGACACTGGGCAGTTCTTC.

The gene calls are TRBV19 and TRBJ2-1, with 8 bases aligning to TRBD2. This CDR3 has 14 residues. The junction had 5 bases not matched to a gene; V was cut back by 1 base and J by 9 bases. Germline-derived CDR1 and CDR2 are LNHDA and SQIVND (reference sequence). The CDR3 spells CASSIAGGSLEQFF. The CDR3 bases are TGTGCCAGTAGTATAGCGGGGGGGTCTCTTGAGCAGTTCTTC.

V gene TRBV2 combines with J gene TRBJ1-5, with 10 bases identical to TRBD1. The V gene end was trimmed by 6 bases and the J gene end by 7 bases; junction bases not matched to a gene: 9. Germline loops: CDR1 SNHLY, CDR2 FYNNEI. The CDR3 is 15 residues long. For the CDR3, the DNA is TGTGCCAGCAGGAGGGGACAGGGGCAAGGACAGCCCCAGCATTTT. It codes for CASRRGQGQGQPQHF.

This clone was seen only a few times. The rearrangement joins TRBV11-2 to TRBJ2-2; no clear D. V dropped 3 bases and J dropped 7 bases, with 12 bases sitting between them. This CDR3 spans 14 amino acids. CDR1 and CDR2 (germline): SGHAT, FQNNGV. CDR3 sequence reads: CASSFLRGGGELFF. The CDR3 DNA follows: TGTGCCAGCAGCTTCCTCAGAGGCGGCGGGGAGCTGTTTTTT.

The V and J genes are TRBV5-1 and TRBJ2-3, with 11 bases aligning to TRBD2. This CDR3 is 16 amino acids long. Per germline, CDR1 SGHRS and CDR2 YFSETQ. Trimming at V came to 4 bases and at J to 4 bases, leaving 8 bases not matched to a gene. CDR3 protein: CASSPVAGGPADTQYF. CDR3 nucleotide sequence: TGCGCCAGCAGCCCCGTAGCGGGAGGGCCGGCAGATACGCAGTATTTT.

The CDR3 bases are TGTGCCAGTAGTGCCCAACAGAACACCGGGGAGCTGTTTTTT. Its protein product is CASSAQQNTGELFF. This chain joins TRBV19 and TRBJ2-2; D unclear. Trimming took 5 bases from V and 1 from J, leaving 8 bases between them. The CDR3 is 14 residues long. Germline V CDR1 and CDR2: LNHDA, SQIVND (reference sequence).

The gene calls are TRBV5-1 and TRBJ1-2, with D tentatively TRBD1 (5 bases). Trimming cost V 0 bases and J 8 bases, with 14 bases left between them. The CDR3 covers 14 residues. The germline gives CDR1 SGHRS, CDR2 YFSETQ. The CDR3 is CASSLAGQGGGYTF. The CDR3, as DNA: TGCGCCAGCAGCTTGGCGGGTCAGGGAGGAGGCTACACCTTC.

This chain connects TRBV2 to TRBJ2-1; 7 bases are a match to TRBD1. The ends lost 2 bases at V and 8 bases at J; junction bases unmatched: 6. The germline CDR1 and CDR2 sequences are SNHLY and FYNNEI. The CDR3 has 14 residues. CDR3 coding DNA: TGTGCCAGCAGTGAACATGACAGGGTTCATGAGCAGTTCTTC. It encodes CASSEHDRVHEQFF.

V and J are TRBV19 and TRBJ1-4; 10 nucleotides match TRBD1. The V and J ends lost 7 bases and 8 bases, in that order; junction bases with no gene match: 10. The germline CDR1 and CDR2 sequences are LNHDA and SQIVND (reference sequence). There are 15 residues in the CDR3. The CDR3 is CASTGRQGAGEKLFF. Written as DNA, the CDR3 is TGTGCCAGTACAGGGAGACAGGGGGCCGGAGAAAAACTGTTTTTT.